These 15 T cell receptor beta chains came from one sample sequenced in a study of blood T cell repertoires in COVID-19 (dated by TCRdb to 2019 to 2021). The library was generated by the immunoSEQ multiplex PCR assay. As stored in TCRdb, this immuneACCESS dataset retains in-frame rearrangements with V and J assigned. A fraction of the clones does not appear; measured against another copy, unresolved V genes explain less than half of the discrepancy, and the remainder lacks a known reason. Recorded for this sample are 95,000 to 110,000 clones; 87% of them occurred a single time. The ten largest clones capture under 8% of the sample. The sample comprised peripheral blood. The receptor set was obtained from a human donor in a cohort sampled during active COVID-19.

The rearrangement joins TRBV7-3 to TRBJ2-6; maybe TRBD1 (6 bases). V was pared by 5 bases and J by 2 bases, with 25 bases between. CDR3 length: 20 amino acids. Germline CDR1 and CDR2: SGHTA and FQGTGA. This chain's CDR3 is CASSAAHGGQRSAGANVLTF. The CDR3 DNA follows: TGTGCCAGCAGCGCAGCCCATGGCGGACAGAGGAGTGCTGGGGCCAACGTCCTGACTTTC.

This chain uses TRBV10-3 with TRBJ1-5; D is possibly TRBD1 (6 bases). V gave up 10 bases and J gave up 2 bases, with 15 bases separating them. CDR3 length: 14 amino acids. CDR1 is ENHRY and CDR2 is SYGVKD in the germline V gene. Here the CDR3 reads CATTGLAGNQPQHF. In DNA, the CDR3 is TGTGCCACAACAGGGCTGGCGGGCAATCAGCCCCAGCATTTT.

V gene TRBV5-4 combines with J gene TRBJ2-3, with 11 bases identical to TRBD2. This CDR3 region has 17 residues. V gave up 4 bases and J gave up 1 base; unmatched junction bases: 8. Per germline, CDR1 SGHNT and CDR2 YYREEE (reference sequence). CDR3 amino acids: CASSPGGLAVGTDTQYF. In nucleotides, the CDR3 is TGTGCCAGCAGCCCTGGGGGACTAGCGGTGGGCACAGATACGCAGTATTTT.

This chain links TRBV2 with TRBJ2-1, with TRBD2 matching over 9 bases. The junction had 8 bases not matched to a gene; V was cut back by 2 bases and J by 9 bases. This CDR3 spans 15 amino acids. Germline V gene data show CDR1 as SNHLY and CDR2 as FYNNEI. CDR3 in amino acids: CASSERTSDLLEQFF. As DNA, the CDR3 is TGTGCCAGCAGTGAAAGGACTAGCGATCTCCTTGAGCAGTTCTTC.

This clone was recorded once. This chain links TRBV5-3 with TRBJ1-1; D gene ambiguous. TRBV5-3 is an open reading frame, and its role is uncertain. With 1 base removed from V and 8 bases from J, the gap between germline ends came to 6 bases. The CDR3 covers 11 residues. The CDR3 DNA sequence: TGTGCCAGAAGCTTGACGACAGAAGCTTTCTTT. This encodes CARSLTTEAFF.

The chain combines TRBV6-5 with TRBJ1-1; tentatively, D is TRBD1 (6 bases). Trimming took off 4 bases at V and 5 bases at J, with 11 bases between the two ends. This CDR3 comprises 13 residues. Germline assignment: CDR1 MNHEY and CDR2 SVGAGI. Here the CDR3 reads CASSSGVWTEAFF. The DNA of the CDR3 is TGTGCCAGCAGTTCAGGGGTGTGGACTGAAGCTTTCTTT.

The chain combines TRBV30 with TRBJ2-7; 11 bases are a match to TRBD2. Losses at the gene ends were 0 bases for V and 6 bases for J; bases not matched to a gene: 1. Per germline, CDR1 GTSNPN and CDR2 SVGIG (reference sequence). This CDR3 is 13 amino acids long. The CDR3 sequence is CAWSVSGGGEQYF. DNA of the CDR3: TGTGCCTGGAGTGTTAGCGGGGGGGGCGAGCAGTACTTC.

The CDR3 nucleotides read TGTGCCAGCAGTTTAGGCGGGAGGCTCGAAAGGGGGTACTTC. As protein: CASSLGGRLERGYF. This chain uses TRBV28 with TRBJ2-7; TRBD2 matches 8 bases. Germline CDR1 MDHEN, CDR2 SYDVKM. Trimming cost V 2 bases and J 12 bases; bases outside gene matches: 12. The CDR3 spans 14 residues.

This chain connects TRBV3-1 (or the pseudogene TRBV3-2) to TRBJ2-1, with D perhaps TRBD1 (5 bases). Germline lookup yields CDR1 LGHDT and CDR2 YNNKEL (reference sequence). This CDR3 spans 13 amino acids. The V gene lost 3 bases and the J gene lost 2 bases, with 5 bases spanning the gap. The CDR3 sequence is CASSQGPYNEQFF. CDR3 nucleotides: TGTGCCAGCAGCCAGGGGCCCTACAATGAGCAGTTCTTC.

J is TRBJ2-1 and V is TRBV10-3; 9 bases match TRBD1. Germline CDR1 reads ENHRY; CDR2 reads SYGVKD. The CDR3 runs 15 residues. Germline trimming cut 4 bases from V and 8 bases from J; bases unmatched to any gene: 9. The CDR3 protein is CAISGSTGGDDEQFF. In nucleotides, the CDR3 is TGTGCCATCAGTGGAAGTACAGGGGGCGACGATGAGCAGTTCTTC.

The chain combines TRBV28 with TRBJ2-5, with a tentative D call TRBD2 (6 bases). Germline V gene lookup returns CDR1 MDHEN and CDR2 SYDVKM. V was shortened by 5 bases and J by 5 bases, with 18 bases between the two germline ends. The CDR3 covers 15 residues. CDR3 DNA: TGTGCCAGCAGTCCTATCCGGGGGAGGTGGGAGACCCAGTACTTC. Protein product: CASSPIRGRWETQYF.

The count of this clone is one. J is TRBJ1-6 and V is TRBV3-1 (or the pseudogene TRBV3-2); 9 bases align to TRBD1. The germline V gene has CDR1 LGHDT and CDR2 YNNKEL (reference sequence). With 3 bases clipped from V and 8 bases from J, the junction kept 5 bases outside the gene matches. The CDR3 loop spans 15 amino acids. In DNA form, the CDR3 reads TGTGCCAGCAGCCAGCAGACAGGGGGGGATTCACCCCTCCACTTT. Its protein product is CASSQQTGGDSPLHF.

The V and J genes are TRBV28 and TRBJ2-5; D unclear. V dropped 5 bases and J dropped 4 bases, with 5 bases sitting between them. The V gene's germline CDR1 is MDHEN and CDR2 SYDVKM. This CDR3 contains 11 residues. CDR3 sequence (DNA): TGTGCCAGCAGTGATAGAGAGACCCAGTACTTC. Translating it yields CASSDRETQYF. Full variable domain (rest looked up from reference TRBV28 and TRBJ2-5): DVKVTQSSRYLVKRTGEKVFLECVQDMDHENMFWYRQDPGLGLRLIYFSYDVKMKEKGDIPEGYSVSREKKERFSLILESASTNQTSMYLCASSDRETQYFGPGTRLLVL.

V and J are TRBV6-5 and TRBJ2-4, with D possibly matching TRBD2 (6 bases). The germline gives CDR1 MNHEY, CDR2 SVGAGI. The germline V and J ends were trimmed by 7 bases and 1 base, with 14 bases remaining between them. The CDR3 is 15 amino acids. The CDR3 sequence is CASTGGSVAKNIQYF. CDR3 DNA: TGTGCCAGCACTGGAGGGAGCGTGGCCAAAAACATTCAGTACTTC.

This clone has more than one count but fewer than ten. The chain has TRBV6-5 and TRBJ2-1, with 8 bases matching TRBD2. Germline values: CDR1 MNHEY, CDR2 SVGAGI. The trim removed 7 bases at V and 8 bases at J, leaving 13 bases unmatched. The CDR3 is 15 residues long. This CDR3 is CASNPTGTSGDEQFF. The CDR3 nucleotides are TGTGCCAGCAACCCAACCGGGACTAGTGGCGATGAGCAGTTCTTC.